This TCR beta chain was documented in a study of blood T cell repertoires in COVID-19. The overall study: Acute and convalescent COVID-19 specimens originated in the United States, Italy and Spain. T cells, B-cell-depleted T cells, or PBMCs supplied cDNA or gDNA.

In the original processing: Estimated nucleated cell counts came from reference gene primer amplification. The repertoire was sequenced with immunoSEQ multiplex PCR; TCRdb's copy has only in-frame clones and lacks some. V and J calls and clone size are those listed in that table; D and trimming were worked out from the DNA. The sample shows tens of thousands of clones, about 94% of them seen only once. The V segment lost 2 bases and the J segment 10 bases; nucleotides outside the gene matches: 12. The CDR3 sequence is 16 residues long. From germline, CDR1 is LNHDA and CDR2 SQIVND (reference sequence).

The chain links TRBV19 to TRBJ2-1; 9 bases are a match to TRBD2. The sequence was obtained from a human donor with active COVID-19. The donor label of this sample is uncertain. Specimen: peripheral blood. CDR3 region: CASSIPGGGGVREQFF. The CDR3 region has the DNA TGTGCCAGTAGTATACCAGGCGGCGGGGGGGTGCGAGAGCAGTTCTTC.